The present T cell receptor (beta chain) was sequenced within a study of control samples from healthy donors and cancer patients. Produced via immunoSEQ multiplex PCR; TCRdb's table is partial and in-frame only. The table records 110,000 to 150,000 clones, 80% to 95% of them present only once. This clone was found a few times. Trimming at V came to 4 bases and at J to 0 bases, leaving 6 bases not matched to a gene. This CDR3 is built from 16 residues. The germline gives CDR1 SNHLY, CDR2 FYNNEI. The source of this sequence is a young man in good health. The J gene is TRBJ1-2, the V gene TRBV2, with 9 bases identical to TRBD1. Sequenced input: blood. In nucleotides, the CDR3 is TGTGCCAGCAGTGGGTACCGGACAGGGGCTAACTATGGCTACACCTTC. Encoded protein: CASSGYRTGANYGYTF.